The 8 T cell receptor beta chains given below trace back to one sample, sequenced in a study of blood T cell repertoires in COVID-19. This table comes from immunoSEQ multiplex PCR, and its TCRdb copy is limited to in-frame clones, with some not included. The sample records 220,000 or so clones, around 80% being singletons. Material for sequencing was peripheral blood. Receptors were obtained from a woman of 80 years or more with acute or convalescent COVID-19.

The chain couples TRBV19 to TRBJ2-7; 12 bases line up with TRBD1. From germline, CDR1 is LNHDA and CDR2 SQIVND (reference sequence). The V gene end was trimmed by 4 bases and the J gene end by 2 bases; junction bases not matched to a gene: 12. The CDR3 runs to 18 residues. The CDR3 protein is CASSRDRGLKRNTYEQYF. The CDR3 coding sequence is TGTGCCAGTAGTAGGGACAGGGGGCTCAAAAGAAATACCTACGAGCAGTACTTC.

V usage is TRBV29-1 and J usage is TRBJ2-4; no reliable D call. CDR1 is SQVTM, CDR2 ANQGSEA, per germline. This CDR3 comprises 14 residues. V was pared by 4 bases and J by 0 bases, with 10 bases between. The CDR3 DNA reads TGCAGCGTTGCCTCCGGAGTAGCCAAAAACATTCAGTACTTC. Translated: CSVASGVAKNIQYF.

In this sample, this clone turned up a few times. The chain couples TRBV7-2 to TRBJ1-4; tentative D call: TRBD1 (5 bases). Between the trimmed V and J ends, which lost 5 bases and 5 bases, there was a span of 15 bases. The V gene's germline CDR1 is SGHTA and CDR2 FQGNSA. The CDR3 loop spans 15 amino acids. Here the CDR3 DNA reads TGTGCCAGCAGCCCAGGGAGGGCAGTAAATGAAAAACTGTTTTTT. Translation gives CASSPGRAVNEKLFF.

The chain is built from TRBV2 and TRBJ1-6; the match to TRBD1 covers 12 bases. The CDR3 spans 16 residues. The trim removed 6 bases at V and 6 bases at J, leaving 6 bases unmatched. In germline, CDR1 is SNHLY, CDR2 FYNNEI. CDR3 sequence: CASRAGQGARNSPLHF. In DNA form, the CDR3 reads TGTGCCAGCAGGGCGGGACAGGGGGCGCGTAATTCACCCCTCCACTTT.

This sequence joins TRBV10-3 and TRBJ1-1; D possibly corresponds to TRBD1 (5 bases). Trimming removed 7 bases from V and 1 base from J, with 10 bases in between. CDR1 ENHRY and CDR2 SYGVKD come from the germline V gene. The CDR3 is made up of 13 amino acids. CDR3 loop: CAINPGQNTEAFF. CDR3 DNA sequence: TGTGCCATCAACCCAGGGCAGAACACTGAAGCTTTCTTT.

The genes are TRBV4-3 and TRBJ2-4; possible D gene TRBD2, 5 bases. Germline V gene lookup returns CDR1 LGHNA and CDR2 YSLEER. CDR3 length equals 13 residues. Trimming pared 5 bases from V and 8 bases from J, leaving 13 bases between. CDR3 loop: CASSGRPGDIQYF. DNA of the CDR3: TGCGCCAGCAGCGGGAGACCTGGGGACATTCAGTACTTC.

The gene calls are TRBV7-3 and TRBJ2-2, with D unresolved. Germline V gives CDR1 SGHTA, CDR2 FQGTGA. V lost 2 bases, J lost 6 bases, and 10 bases lay in between. CDR3 length: 14 amino acids. CDR3 nucleotides: TGTGCCAGCAGCTTAGATATGGGCCCCGGGGAGCTGTTTTTT. It encodes CASSLDMGPGELFF.

The CDR3 nucleotides read TGTGCCAGCAGCTGGGGGACAGAAGAGACCCAGTACTTC. Its protein product is CASSWGTEETQYF. The chain recombines TRBV7-2 with TRBJ2-5; 7 bases are shared with TRBD1. CDR3 length equals 13 residues. Germline lookup yields CDR1 SGHTA and CDR2 FQGNSA. J was trimmed by 3 bases and V by 4 bases; bases with no gene match: 2.